This TCR beta chain comes out of a study of T cell responses to AZD1222 COVID-19 vaccine. Assay: immunoSEQ multiplex PCR; the TCRdb copy retains only in-frame clones and omits some. The table lists 180,000 or so clones, 88% of them singletons, with roughly a quarter in the top ten. With V trimmed by 4 bases and J by 2 bases, 2 bases remained unmatched. This CDR3 has 13 amino acids. Germline CDR1 KGHSH, CDR2 LQKENI. This sequence was found in an adult who received the AZD1222 COVID-19 vaccine. This chain joins TRBV18 and TRBJ2-7; 7 nucleotides agree with TRBD2. Sample: peripheral blood, taken 28 days after the second AZD1222 dose. Here the CDR3 reads CASSQGTTYEQYF. CDR3 nucleotide sequence: TGTGCCAGCTCACAAGGGACTACCTACGAGCAGTACTTC. Complete variable domain (other parts from reference TRBV18 and TRBJ2-7): NAGVMQNPRHLVRRRGQEARLRCSPMKGHSHVYWYRQLPEEGLKFMVYLQKENIIDESGMPKERFSAEFPKEGPSILRIQQVVRGDSAAYFCASSQGTTYEQYFGPGTRLTVT.